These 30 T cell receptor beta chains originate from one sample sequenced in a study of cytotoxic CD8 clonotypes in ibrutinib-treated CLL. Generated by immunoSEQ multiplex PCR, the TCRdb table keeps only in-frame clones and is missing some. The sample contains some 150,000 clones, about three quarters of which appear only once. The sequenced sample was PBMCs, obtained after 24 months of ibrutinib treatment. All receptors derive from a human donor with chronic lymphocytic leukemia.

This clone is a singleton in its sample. The CDR3 loop is CASSIKRGGLAPGTNTGELFF. The CDR3 coding sequence is TGTGCCAGTAGTATAAAAAGGGGGGGACTAGCCCCGGGGACGAACACCGGGGAGCTGTTTTTT. This chain links TRBV19 with TRBJ2-2; 9 bases line up with TRBD2. Per germline, CDR1 LNHDA and CDR2 SQIVND (reference sequence). The CDR3 totals 21 residues. The J segment lost 0 bases and the V segment lost 2 bases, leaving 16 bases of the junction unmatched.

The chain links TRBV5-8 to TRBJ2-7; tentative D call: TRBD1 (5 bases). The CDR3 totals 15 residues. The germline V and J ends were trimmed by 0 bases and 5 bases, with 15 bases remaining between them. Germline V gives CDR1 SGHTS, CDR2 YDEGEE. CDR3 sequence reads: CASSLARAPWDEQYF. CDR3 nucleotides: TGTGCCAGCAGCTTGGCCAGGGCCCCATGGGACGAGCAGTACTTC.

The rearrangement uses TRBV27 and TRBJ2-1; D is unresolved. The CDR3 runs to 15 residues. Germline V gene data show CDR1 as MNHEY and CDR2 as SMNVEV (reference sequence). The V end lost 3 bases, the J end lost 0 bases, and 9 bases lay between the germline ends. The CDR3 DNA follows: TGTGCCAGCAGTTTCGTGGCGGCCTCCTACAATGAGCAGTTCTTC. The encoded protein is CASSFVAASYNEQFF.

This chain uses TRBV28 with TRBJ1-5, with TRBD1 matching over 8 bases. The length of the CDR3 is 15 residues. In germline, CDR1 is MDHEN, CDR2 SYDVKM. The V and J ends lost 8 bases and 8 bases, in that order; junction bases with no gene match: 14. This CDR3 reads CASGSRDRRREPQHF. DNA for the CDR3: TGTGCCAGCGGGTCCCGGGACAGGCGGCGGGAGCCCCAGCATTTT.

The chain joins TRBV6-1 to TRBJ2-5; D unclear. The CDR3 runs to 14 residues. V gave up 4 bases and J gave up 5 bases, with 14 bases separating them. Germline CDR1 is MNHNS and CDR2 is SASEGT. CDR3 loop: CASSGAGDRETQYF. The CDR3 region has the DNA TGTGCCAGCAGTGGCGCAGGCGACCGGGAGACCCAGTACTTC.

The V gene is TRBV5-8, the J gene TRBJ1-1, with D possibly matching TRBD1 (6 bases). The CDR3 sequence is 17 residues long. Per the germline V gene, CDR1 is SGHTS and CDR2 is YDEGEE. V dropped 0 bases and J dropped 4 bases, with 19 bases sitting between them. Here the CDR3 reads CASSLGQGLGWGTEAFF. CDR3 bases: TGTGCCAGCAGCTTGGGGCAGGGGCTTGGGTGGGGCACTGAAGCTTTCTTT. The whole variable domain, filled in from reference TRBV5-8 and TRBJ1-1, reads EAGVTQSPTHLIKTRGQQATLRCSPISGHTSVYWYQQALGLGLQFLLWYDEGEERNRGNFPPRFSGRQFPNYSSELNVNALELEDSALYLCASSLGQGLGWGTEAFFGQGTRLTVV.

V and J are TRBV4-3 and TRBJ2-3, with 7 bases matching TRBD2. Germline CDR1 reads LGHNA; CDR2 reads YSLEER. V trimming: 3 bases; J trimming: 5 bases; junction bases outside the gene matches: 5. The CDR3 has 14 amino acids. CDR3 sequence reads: CASSQGGGGDTQYF. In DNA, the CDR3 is TGCGCCAGCAGCCAGGGAGGCGGGGGAGATACGCAGTATTTT.

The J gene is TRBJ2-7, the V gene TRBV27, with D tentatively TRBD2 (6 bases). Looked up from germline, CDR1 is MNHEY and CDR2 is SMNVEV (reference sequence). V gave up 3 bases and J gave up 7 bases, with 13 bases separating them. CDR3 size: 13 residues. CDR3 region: CASSFRGAGEQYF. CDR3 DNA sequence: TGTGCCAGCAGTTTTAGAGGGGCGGGAGAGCAGTACTTC.

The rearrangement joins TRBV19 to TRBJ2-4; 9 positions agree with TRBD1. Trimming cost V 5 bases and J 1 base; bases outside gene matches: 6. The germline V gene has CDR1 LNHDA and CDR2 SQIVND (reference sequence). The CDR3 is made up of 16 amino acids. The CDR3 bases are TGTGCCAGTAGTGCAAACAGGGGGCCGGCCAAAAACATTCAGTACTTC. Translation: CASSANRGPAKNIQYF.

CDR3 sequence: CASSPGIQETQYF. The CDR3 DNA reads as TGCGCCAGCAGCCCCGGGATCCAAGAGACCCAGTACTTC. The chain combines TRBV5-1 with TRBJ2-5, with D tentatively TRBD2 (5 bases). V was pared by 4 bases and J by 1 base, with 8 bases between. This CDR3 region has 13 residues. CDR1 and CDR2 from the germline V gene are SGHRS and YFSETQ. The full variable domain, in which reference TRBV5-1 and TRBJ2-5 provide the parts outside the CDR3, is KAGVTQTPRYLIKTRGQQVTLSCSPISGHRSVSWYQQTPGQGLQFLFEYFSETQRNKGNFPGRFSGRQFSNSRSEMNVSTLELGDSALYLCASSPGIQETQYFGPGTRLLVL.

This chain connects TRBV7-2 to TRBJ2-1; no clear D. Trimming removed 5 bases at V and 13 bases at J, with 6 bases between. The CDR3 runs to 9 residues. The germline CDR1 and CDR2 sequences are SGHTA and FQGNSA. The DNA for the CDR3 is TGTGCCAGCAGCCAACCCCAGTTCTTC. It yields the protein CASSQPQFF.

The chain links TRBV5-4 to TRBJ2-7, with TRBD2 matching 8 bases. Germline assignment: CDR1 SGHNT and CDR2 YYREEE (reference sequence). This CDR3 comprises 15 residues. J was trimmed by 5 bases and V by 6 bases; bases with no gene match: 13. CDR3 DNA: TGTGCCAGCACCCGGTGGGGCGGGAGGATGGACGAGCAGTACTTC. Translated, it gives CASTRWGGRMDEQYF.

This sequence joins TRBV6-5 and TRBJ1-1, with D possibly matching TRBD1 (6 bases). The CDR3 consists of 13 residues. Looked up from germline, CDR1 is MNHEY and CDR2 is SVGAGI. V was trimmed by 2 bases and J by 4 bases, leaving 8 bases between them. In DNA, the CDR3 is TGTGCCAGCAGTTACAGCAGGGGCACTGAAGCTTTCTTT. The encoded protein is CASSYSRGTEAFF.

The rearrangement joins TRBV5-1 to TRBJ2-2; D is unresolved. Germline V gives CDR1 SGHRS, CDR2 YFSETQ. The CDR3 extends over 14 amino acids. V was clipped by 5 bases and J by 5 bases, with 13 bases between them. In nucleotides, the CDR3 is TGCGCCAGCAGGCCCGCCTACGGGACCGGGGAGCTGTTTTTT. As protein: CASRPAYGTGELFF. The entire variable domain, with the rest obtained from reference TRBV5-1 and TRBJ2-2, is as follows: KAGVTQTPRYLIKTRGQQVTLSCSPISGHRSVSWYQQTPGQGLQFLFEYFSETQRNKGNFPGRFSGRQFSNSRSEMNVSTLELGDSALYLCASRPAYGTGELFFGEGSRLTVL.

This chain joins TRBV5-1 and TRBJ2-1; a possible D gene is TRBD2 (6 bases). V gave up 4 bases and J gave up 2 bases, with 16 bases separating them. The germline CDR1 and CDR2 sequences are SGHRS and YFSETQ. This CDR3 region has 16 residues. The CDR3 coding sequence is TGCGCCAGCAGCGGACGGGGGTCGGCGACCTACAATGAGCAGTTCTTC. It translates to CASSGRGSATYNEQFF.

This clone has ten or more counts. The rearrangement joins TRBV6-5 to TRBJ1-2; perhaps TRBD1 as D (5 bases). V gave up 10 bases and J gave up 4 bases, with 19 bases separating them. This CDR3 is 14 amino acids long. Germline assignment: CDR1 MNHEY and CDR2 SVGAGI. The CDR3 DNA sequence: TGTGCCACCCGGGCCGGGGGTCGGGTCTATGGCTACACCTTC. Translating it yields CATRAGGRVYGYTF.

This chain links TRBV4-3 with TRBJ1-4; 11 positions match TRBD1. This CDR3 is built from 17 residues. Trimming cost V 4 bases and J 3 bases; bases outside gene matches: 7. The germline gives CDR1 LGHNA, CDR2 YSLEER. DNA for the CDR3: TGCGCCAGCAGCCCTGGGACAGGGGGTTGGGCTAATGAAAAACTGTTTTTT. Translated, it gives CASSPGTGGWANEKLFF.

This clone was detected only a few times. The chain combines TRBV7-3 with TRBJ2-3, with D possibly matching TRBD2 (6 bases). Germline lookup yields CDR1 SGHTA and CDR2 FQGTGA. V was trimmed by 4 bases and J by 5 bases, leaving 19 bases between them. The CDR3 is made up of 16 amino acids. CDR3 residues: CASSSNSGPGVDTQYF. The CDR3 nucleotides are TGTGCCAGCAGCTCCAACTCGGGACCGGGGGTAGATACGCAGTATTTT.

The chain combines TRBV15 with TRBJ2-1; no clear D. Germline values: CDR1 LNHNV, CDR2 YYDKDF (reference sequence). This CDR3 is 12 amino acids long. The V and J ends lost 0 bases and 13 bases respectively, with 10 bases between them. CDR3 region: CATSRDRTPQFF. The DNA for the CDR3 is TGTGCCACCAGCAGAGACCGGACGCCACAGTTCTTC.

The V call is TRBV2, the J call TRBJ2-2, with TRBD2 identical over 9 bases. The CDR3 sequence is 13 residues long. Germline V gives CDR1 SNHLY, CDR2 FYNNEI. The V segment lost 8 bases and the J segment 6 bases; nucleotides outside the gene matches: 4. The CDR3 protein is CASGREGPGELFF. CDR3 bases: TGTGCCAGCGGGCGGGAGGGCCCCGGGGAGCTGTTTTTT.

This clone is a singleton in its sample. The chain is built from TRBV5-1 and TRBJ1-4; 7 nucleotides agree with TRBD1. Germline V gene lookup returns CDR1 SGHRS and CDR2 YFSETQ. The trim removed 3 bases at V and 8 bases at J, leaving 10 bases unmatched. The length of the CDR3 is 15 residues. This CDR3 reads CASSSRGDSEEKLFF. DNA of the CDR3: TGCGCCAGCAGCTCAAGGGGGGACAGCGAGGAAAAACTGTTTTTT.

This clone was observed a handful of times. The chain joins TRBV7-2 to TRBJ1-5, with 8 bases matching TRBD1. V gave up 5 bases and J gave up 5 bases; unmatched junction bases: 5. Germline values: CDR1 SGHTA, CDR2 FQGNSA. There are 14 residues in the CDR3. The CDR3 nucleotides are TGTGCCAGCAGCGCCTACAGGGGGGATCAGCCCCAGCATTTT. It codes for CASSAYRGDQPQHF.

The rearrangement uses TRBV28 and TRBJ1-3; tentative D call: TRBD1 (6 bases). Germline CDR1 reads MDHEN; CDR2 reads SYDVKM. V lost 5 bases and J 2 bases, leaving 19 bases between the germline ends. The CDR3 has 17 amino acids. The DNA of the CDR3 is TGTGCCAGCAGTCCTCCTCGTTGGGGGGCTGCTGGAAACACCATATATTTT. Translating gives CASSPPRWGAAGNTIYF. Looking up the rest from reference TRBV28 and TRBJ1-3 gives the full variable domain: DVKVTQSSRYLVKRTGEKVFLECVQDMDHENMFWYRQDPGLGLRLIYFSYDVKMKEKGDIPEGYSVSREKKERFSLILESASTNQTSMYLCASSPPRWGAAGNTIYFGEGSWLTVV.

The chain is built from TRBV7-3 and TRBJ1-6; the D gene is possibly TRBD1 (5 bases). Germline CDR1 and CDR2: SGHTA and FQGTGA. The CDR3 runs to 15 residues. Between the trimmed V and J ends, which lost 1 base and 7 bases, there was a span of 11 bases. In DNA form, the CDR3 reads TGTGCCAGCAGCTTAAATGGGGGGATCAATTCACCCCTCCACTTT. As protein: CASSLNGGINSPLHF.

The DNA of the CDR3 is TGCGCCAGCAGCTTTAGTAGTATTGGGACCCGGTTTACTGGTGAAAAACTGTTTTTT. Translation gives CASSFSSIGTRFTGEKLFF. The chain is built from TRBV5-1 and TRBJ1-4; the D gene is possibly TRBD1 (5 bases). CDR1 and CDR2 from the germline V gene are SGHRS and YFSETQ. V was trimmed by 2 bases and J by 7 bases, leaving 27 bases between them. This CDR3 is 19 amino acids long.

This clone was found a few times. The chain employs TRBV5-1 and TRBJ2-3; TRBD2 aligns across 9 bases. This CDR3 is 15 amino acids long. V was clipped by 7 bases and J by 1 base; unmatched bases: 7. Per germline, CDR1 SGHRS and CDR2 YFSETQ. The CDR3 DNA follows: TGCGCCAGCGGGGTAGCGGGAGTTGGCACAGATACGCAGTATTTT. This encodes CASGVAGVGTDTQYF.

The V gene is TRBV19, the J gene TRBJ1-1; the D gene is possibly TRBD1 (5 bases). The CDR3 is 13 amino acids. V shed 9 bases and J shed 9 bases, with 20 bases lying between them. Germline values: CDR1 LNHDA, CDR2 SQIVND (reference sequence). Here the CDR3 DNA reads TGTGCCAGCAATTCCAGGGTGATCGCGCAAGCTTTCTTT. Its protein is CASNSRVIAQAFF.

CDR3 sequence: CASSPQGGAYEQYF. The CDR3, as DNA: TGTGCCAGCTCACCACAGGGGGGAGCCTACGAGCAGTACTTC. The rearrangement uses TRBV18 and TRBJ2-7; D is possibly TRBD1 or TRBD2 (6 bases each). V lost 1 base and J lost 2, with 9 bases in between. The CDR3 covers 14 residues. In germline, CDR1 is KGHSH, CDR2 LQKENI.

This CDR3 reads CASSQTQGSTEAFF. Written as DNA, the CDR3 is TGTGCCAGCTCACAAACCCAGGGGAGCACTGAAGCTTTCTTT. The chain couples TRBV18 to TRBJ1-1; D is perhaps TRBD1 (6 bases). Germline V gene data show CDR1 as KGHSH and CDR2 as LQKENI. V was clipped by 4 bases and J by 4 bases, with 13 bases between them. CDR3 length: 14 amino acids.

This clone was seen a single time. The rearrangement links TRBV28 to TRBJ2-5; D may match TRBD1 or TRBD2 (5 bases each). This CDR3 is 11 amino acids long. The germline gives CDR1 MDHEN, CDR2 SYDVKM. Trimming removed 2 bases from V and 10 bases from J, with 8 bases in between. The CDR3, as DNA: TGTGCCAGCAGTTTAGGGGCGGGCCAGTACTTC. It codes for CASSLGAGQYF.